Given below is one T cell receptor (beta chain) in context. Its specificity is unknown. It was cDNA, reverse transcribed from extracted RNA, that served as the sequencing template. Assay: immunoSEQ multiplex PCR; the TCRdb copy retains only in-frame clones and omits some. The repertoire holds more than 75,000 clones, with approximately 42% as singletons. The source of the sample is a study of CD8+ T cells in alopecia areata. Overall study findings and caveats: Compared with mice, patients displayed less clear TCR sharing, possibly for HLA-related reasons.

Specimens obtained from alopecia areata patients comprised lesional scalp punch biopsies and peripheral blood. Sequenced: CD4+ T cells sorted from blood. This TCR was sampled from a human donor with alopecia areata.

Written as DNA, the CDR3 is TGTGCCAGCAGTTACATGGCTAGCGTTAACGGGGAGCTGTTTTTT. It codes for CASSYMASVNGELFF. The V call is TRBV6-5, the J call TRBJ2-2; D possibly corresponds to TRBD2 (6 bases). The V gene's germline CDR1 is MNHEY and CDR2 SVGAGI. This CDR3 has 15 amino acids. V was pared by 2 bases and J by 7 bases, with 14 bases between.